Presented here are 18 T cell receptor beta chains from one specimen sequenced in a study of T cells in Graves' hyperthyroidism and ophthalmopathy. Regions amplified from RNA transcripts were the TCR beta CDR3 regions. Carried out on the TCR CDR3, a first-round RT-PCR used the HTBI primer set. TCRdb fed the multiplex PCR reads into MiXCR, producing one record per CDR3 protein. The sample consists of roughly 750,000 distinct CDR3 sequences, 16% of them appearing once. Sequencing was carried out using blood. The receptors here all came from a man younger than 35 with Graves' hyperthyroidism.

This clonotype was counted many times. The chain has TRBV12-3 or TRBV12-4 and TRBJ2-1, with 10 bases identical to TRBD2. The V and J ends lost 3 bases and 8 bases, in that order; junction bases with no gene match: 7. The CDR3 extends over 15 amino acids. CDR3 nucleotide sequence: TGTGCCAGCAGTTTCCGGGCTAGCGGGAGCGATGAGCAGTTCTTC. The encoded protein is CASSFRASGSDEQFF.

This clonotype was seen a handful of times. The CDR3 sequence is CASSIGDRGPWENQPQHF. As DNA, the CDR3 is TGTGCCAGTAGTATTGGGGACAGGGGGCCATGGGAGAATCAGCCCCAGCATTTT. The genes are TRBV19 and TRBJ1-5; the match to TRBD1 covers 12 bases. Germline V gene data show CDR1 as LNHDA and CDR2 as SQIVND (reference sequence). The CDR3 is made up of 18 amino acids. Losses at the gene ends were 3 bases for V and 4 bases for J; bases not matched to a gene: 10.

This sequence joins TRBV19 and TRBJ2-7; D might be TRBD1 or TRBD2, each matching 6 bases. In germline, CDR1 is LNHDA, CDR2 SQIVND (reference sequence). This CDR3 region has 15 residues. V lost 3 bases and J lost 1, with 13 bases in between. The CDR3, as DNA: TGTGCCAGTAGTATTGGCCGGGGGCGATCCTACGAGCAGTACTTC. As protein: CASSIGRGRSYEQYF.

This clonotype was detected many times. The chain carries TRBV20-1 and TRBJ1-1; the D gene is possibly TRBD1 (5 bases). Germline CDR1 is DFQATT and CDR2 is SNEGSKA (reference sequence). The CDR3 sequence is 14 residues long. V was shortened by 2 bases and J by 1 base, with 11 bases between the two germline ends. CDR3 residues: CSARQQGTNTEAFF. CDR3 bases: TGCAGTGCTAGACAGCAGGGCACGAACACTGAAGCTTTCTTT.

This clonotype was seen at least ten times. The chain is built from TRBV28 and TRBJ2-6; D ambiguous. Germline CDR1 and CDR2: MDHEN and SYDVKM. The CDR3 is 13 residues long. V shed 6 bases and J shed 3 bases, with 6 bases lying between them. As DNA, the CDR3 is TGTGCCAGCAGGCCTTTTGGGGCCAACGTCCTGACTTTC. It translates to CASRPFGANVLTF. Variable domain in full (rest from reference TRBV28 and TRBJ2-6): DVKVTQSSRYLVKRTGEKVFLECVQDMDHENMFWYRQDPGLGLRLIYFSYDVKMKEKGDIPEGYSVSREKKERFSLILESASTNQTSMYLCASRPFGANVLTFGAGSRLTVL.

CDR3 coding DNA: TGCGCCAGCAGCCCCGGACAGGGCTCGAACTATGGCTACACCTTC. This encodes CASSPGQGSNYGYTF. This chain uses TRBV5-1 with TRBJ1-2; TRBD1 aligns across 8 bases. The germline gives CDR1 SGHRS, CDR2 YFSETQ. This CDR3 has 15 residues. With V trimmed by 4 bases and J by 2 bases, 7 bases remained unmatched.

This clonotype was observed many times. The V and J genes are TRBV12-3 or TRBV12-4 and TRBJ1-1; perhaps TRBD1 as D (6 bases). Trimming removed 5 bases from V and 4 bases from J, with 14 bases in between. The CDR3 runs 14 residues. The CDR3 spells CASSHRAGGTEAFF. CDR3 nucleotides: TGTGCCAGCAGTCACAGGGCCGGGGGCACTGAAGCTTTCTTT.

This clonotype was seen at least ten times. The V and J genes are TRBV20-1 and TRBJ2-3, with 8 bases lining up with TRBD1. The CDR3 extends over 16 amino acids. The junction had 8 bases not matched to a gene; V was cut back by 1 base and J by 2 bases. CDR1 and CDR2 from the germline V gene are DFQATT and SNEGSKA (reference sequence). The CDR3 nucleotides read TGCAGTGCTAGAGCGTTTACGGGACAGGCCACAGATACGCAGTATTTT. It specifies CSARAFTGQATDTQYF.

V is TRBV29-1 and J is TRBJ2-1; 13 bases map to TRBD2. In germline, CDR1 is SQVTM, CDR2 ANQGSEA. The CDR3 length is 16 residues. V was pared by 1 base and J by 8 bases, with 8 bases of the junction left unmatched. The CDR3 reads CSVEAAGTSGNDEQFF. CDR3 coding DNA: TGCAGCGTTGAAGCAGCCGGGACTAGCGGGAACGATGAGCAGTTCTTC.

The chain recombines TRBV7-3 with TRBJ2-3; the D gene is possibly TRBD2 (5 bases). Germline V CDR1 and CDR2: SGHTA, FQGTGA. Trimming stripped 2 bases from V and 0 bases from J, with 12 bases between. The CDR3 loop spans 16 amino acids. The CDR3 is CASSLVGATSTDTQYF. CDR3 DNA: TGTGCCAGCAGCTTAGTGGGAGCTACTAGCACAGATACGCAGTATTTT.

DNA of the CDR3: TGCAGTGCTAGAGCACTAGCTGGGGCCAACGTCCTGACTTTC. Translation: CSARALAGANVLTF. The V gene is TRBV20-1, the J gene TRBJ2-6; D might be TRBD2 (5 bases). The V gene's germline CDR1 is DFQATT and CDR2 SNEGSKA (reference sequence). The CDR3 totals 14 residues. The germline V and J ends were trimmed by 1 base and 2 bases, with 6 bases remaining between them.

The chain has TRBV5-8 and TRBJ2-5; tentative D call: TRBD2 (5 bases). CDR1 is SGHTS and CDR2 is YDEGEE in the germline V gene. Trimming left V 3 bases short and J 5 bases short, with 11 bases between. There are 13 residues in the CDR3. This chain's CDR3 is CASSSYTGETQYF. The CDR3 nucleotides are TGTGCCAGCAGCTCCTACACGGGGGAGACCCAGTACTTC. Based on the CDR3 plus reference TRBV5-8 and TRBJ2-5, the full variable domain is EAGVTQSPTHLIKTRGQQATLRCSPISGHTSVYWYQQALGLGLQFLLWYDEGEERNRGNFPPRFSGRQFPNYSSELNVNALELEDSALYLCASSSYTGETQYFGPGTRLLVL.

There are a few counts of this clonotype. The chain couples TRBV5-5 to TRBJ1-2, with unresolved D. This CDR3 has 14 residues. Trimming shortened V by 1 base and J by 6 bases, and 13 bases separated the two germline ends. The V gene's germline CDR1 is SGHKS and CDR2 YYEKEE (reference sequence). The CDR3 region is CASSLWVRGDGYTF. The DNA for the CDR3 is TGTGCCAGCAGCTTGTGGGTTCGTGGGGATGGCTACACCTTC. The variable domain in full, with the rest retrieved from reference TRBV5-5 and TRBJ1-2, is DAGVTQSPTHLIKTRGQQVTLRCSPISGHKSVSWYQQVLGQGPQFIFQYYEKEERGRGNFPDRFSARQFPNYSSELNVNALLLGDSALYLCASSLWVRGDGYTFGSGTRLTVV.

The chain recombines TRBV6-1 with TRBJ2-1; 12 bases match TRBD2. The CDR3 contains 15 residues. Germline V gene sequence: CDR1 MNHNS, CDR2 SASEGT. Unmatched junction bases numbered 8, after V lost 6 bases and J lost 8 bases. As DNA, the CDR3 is TGTGCCAGCAGCGACAAGGCTAGCGGGAGGGATGAGCAGTTCTTC. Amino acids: CASSDKASGRDEQFF.

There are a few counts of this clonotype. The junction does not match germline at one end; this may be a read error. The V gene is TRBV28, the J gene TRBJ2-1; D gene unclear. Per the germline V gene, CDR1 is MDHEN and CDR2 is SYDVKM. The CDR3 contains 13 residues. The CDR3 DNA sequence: TGTGCCAGCAGTCCCTCTCAGACCGGCGAGCGGTTCTTC. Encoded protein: CASSPSQTGERFF.

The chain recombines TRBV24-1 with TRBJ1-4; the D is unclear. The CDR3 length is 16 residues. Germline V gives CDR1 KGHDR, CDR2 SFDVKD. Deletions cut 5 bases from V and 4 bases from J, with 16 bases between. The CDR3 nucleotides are TGTGCCACCAGTGTAATCAGAAGGGTCGGTAATGAAAAACTGTTTTTT. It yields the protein CATSVIRRVGNEKLFF.

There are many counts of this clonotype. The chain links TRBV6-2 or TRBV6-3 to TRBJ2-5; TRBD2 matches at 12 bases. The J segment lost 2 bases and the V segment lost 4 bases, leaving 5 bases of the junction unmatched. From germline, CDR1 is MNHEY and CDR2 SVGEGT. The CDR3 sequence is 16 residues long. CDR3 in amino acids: CASSLWLAGGQETQYF. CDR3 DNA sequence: TGTGCCAGCAGTTTGTGGCTAGCGGGAGGGCAAGAGACCCAGTACTTC.

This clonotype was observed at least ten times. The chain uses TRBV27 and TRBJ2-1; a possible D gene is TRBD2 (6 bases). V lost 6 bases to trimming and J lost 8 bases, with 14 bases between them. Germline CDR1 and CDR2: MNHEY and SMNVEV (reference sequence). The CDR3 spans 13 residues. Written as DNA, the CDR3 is TGTGCCAGCAGAGAACTCGGGGGATATGAGCAGTTCTTC. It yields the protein CASRELGGYEQFF.